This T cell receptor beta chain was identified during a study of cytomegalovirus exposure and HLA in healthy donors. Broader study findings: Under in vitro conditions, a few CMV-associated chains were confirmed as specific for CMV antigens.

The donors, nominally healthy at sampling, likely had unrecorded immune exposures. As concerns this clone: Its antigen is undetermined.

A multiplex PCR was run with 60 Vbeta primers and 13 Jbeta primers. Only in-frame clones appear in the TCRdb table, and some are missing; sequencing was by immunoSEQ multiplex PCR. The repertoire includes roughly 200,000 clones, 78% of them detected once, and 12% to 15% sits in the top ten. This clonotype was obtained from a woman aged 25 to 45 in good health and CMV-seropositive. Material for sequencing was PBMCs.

CDR3 in DNA: TGTGCCAGCAGGCCGACAGGGTACAATGAAAAACTGTTTTTT. It yields the protein CASRPTGYNEKLFF. This sequence joins TRBV2 and TRBJ1-4; 7 nucleotides align to TRBD1. V lost 6 bases to trimming and J lost 5 bases; unmatched junction nucleotides: 6. The CDR3 sequence is 14 residues long. From germline, CDR1 is SNHLY and CDR2 FYNNEI.